The 20 T cell receptor beta chains below all came from one sample that was sequenced in a study of blood T cell repertoires in COVID-19. The assay was immunoSEQ multiplex PCR, and TCRdb's table has in-frame clones only and misses some. The data show around 370,000 clones, nearly 90% seen once. Sequencing was carried out using peripheral blood. All receptors derive from a man aged 18 to 35 with active or convalescent COVID-19.

The chain uses TRBV18 and TRBJ2-7; 8 bases align to TRBD1. J lost 2 bases, V lost 3 bases, and 3 bases had no gene match. The V gene's germline CDR1 is KGHSH and CDR2 LQKENI. This CDR3 contains 14 residues. This chain's CDR3 is CASSPGQAAYEQYF. The CDR3 DNA follows: TGTGCCAGCTCACCGGGACAGGCGGCCTACGAGCAGTACTTC.

This sequence joins TRBV7-9 and TRBJ2-7; 9 bases fit TRBD2. CDR3 length: 15 amino acids. V trimming: 5 bases; J trimming: 0 bases; junction bases outside the gene matches: 5. Germline CDR1 SEHNR, CDR2 FQNEAQ (reference sequence). The CDR3 DNA is TGTGCCAGCAGCCAGTATAGCGGGAGCTCCTACGAGCAGTACTTC. Amino acid sequence: CASSQYSGSSYEQYF.

V and J are TRBV19 and TRBJ1-2; D is possibly TRBD1 (5 bases). Per germline, CDR1 LNHDA and CDR2 SQIVND (reference sequence). The CDR3 is made up of 14 amino acids. Deletions cut 1 base from V and 5 bases from J, with 11 bases between. The CDR3 protein is CASSIVGEVYGYTF. CDR3 in DNA: TGTGCCAGTAGTATAGTAGGGGAAGTATATGGCTACACCTTC.

The V gene is TRBV19, the J gene TRBJ2-1, with D unclear. The CDR3 consists of 18 residues. Germline CDR1 LNHDA, CDR2 SQIVND (reference sequence). The ends were cut back, 9 bases at V and 2 bases at J, with 26 bases in the middle. The CDR3 spells CASPPGNLQPSAYNEQFF. The CDR3 region has the DNA TGTGCCAGCCCGCCAGGAAACCTTCAGCCCTCGGCCTACAATGAGCAGTTCTTC.

The chain joins TRBV19 to TRBJ1-3; D gene uncertain. The V end was cut by 1 base, the J end by 3 bases, with 10 bases between. The CDR3 is 15 residues long. Looked up from germline, CDR1 is LNHDA and CDR2 is SQIVND (reference sequence). The CDR3 reads CASSIGAGLGNTIYF. The CDR3 nucleotides read TGTGCCAGTAGTATAGGCGCCGGACTTGGAAACACCATATATTTT.

The chain couples TRBV27 to TRBJ2-7, with TRBD2 identical over 7 bases. This CDR3 is built from 15 residues. Germline loops: CDR1 MNHEY, CDR2 SMNVEV (reference sequence). V shed 8 bases, J shed 7 bases, and the junction held 17 bases outside the gene matches. The CDR3 nucleotides are TGTGCCAGCCCGCCCAAGCGGGAAACTCCGTGGGAGCAGTACTTC. Protein sequence: CASPPKRETPWEQYF.

The chain uses TRBV14 and TRBJ1-5, with a tentative D call TRBD1 (6 bases). The CDR3 has 14 amino acids. Trimming stripped 4 bases from V and 4 bases from J, with 11 bases between. From germline, CDR1 is SGHDN and CDR2 FVKESK. The CDR3 DNA reads as TGTGCCAGCAGCCGCAGGGGCGTAAATCAGCCCCAGCATTTT. The encoded protein is CASSRRGVNQPQHF.

This sequence joins TRBV19 and TRBJ2-1, with TRBD1 matching 9 bases. V dropped 6 bases and J dropped 0; count of bases not matched to a gene: 3. Per the germline V gene, CDR1 is LNHDA and CDR2 is SQIVND (reference sequence). CDR3 length: 15 amino acids. In DNA, the CDR3 is TGTGCCAGTAGACCGGGACAGGGCTCCTACAATGAGCAGTTCTTC. Residues: CASRPGQGSYNEQFF.

The J gene is TRBJ2-7, the V gene TRBV12-3 or TRBV12-4; the D gene is possibly TRBD2 (7 bases). V was shortened by 6 bases and J by 3 bases, with 12 bases between the two germline ends. The CDR3 sequence is 13 residues long. CDR3 sequence (DNA): TGTGCCAGCAGCCGAGGGGGGGGCTACGAGCAGTACTTC. Residues: CASSRGGGYEQYF.

This sequence joins TRBV7-9 and TRBJ1-5; D unresolved. This CDR3 spans 14 amino acids. V lost 6 bases to trimming and J lost 3 bases, with 12 bases between them. Germline V gene lookup returns CDR1 SEHNR and CDR2 FQNEAQ (reference sequence). The CDR3 sequence is CASSRGNLNQPQHF. DNA of the CDR3: TGTGCCAGCAGTCGCGGGAATCTCAATCAGCCCCAGCATTTT.

The chain combines TRBV7-2 with TRBJ2-2; D gene unclear. The CDR3 has 17 amino acids. Germline V gene lookup returns CDR1 SGHTA and CDR2 FQGNSA. Trimming cost V 5 bases and J 0 bases, with 16 bases left between them. CDR3 in amino acids: CASSQAYGHSNTGELFF. The CDR3 DNA reads as TGTGCCAGCAGCCAAGCATATGGGCACTCGAACACCGGGGAGCTGTTTTTT.

V and J are TRBV4-1 and TRBJ1-6; D not certain. Per the germline V gene, CDR1 is MGHRA and CDR2 is YSYEKL. The V and J ends lost 2 bases and 5 bases respectively, with 10 bases between them. The CDR3 is 15 residues long. The CDR3 is CASSQPGLNNSPLHF. The CDR3 coding sequence is TGCGCCAGCAGCCAACCCGGACTAAATAATTCACCCCTCCACTTT.

A word on this clone: A read error may produce the germline difference seen at one junction end. The chain uses TRBV30 and TRBJ2-7, with a tentative D call TRBD1 (6 bases). This CDR3 region has 12 residues. The germline V gene encodes CDR1 GTSNPN and CDR2 SVGIG (reference sequence). CDR3 loop: CAWSAQLDSRFF. The CDR3 DNA follows: TGTGCCTGGAGTGCTCAACTGGACAGTCGGTTCTTC.

The chain carries TRBV2 and TRBJ1-2; a possible D gene is TRBD1 (6 bases). V shed 10 bases and J shed 7 bases, with 16 bases lying between them. The germline gives CDR1 SNHLY, CDR2 FYNNEI. CDR3 length: 12 amino acids. The CDR3 region is CATYSGGAGYTF. Written as DNA, the CDR3 is TGTGCCACCTACAGCGGGGGGGCTGGCTACACCTTC.

The V call is TRBV5-8, the J call TRBJ2-2; 10 bases agree with TRBD1. Trimming removed 4 bases from V and 7 bases from J; junction bases left unmatched: 16. The germline V gene has CDR1 SGHTS and CDR2 YDEGEE. The CDR3 runs 18 residues. The CDR3 loop is CASSPRRSRDRGVGELFF. CDR3 DNA sequence: TGTGCCAGCAGCCCCCGCCGTAGTCGGGACAGGGGTGTCGGGGAGCTGTTTTTT.

On this clone itself: The sample holds other DNA sequences that translate to the same CDR3. The genes are TRBV28 and TRBJ1-1, with a tentative D call TRBD1 (5 bases). This CDR3 region has 12 residues. CDR1 MDHEN and CDR2 SYDVKM come from the germline V gene. The germline V and J ends were trimmed by 3 bases and 5 bases, with 7 bases remaining between them. This CDR3 is CASSLTVTEAFF. Here the CDR3 DNA reads TGTGCCAGCAGTTTGACAGTTACTGAAGCTTTCTTT.

V usage is TRBV6-5 and J usage is TRBJ1-2, with D possibly matching TRBD1 (5 bases). Germline CDR1 reads MNHEY; CDR2 reads SVGAGI. With 4 bases removed from V and 2 bases from J, the gap between germline ends came to 14 bases. The CDR3 sequence is 15 residues long. The CDR3 DNA reads as TGTGCCAGCAGTTCCACAGTAGGGGCGAACTATGGCTACACCTTC. As protein: CASSSTVGANYGYTF.

The chain uses TRBV7-2 and TRBJ2-7; 7 bases are shared with TRBD1. The CDR3 has 16 amino acids. V was clipped by 2 bases and J by 3 bases; unmatched bases: 10. Germline loops: CDR1 SGHTA, CDR2 FQGNSA. For the CDR3, the DNA is TGTGCCAGCAGCTTACCCGTCCGGGACAGTAACTACGAGCAGTACTTC. This sequence encodes CASSLPVRDSNYEQYF.

The chain carries TRBV2 and TRBJ1-1; tentative D call: TRBD1 (5 bases). The CDR3 spans 14 residues. Germline lookup yields CDR1 SNHLY and CDR2 FYNNEI. Trimming stripped 7 bases from V and 0 bases from J, with 12 bases between. The CDR3 nucleotides are TGTGCCAGCATTCTTGGGGGGATGAACACTGAAGCTTTCTTT. It specifies CASILGGMNTEAFF.

The chain employs TRBV19 and TRBJ2-3; D unresolved. The CDR3 is 13 residues long. Looked up from germline, CDR1 is LNHDA and CDR2 is SQIVND (reference sequence). Deletions cut 1 base from V and 2 bases from J, with 4 bases between. The CDR3 is CASSIVATDTQYF. The CDR3 region has the DNA TGTGCCAGTAGTATAGTGGCCACAGATACGCAGTATTTT.